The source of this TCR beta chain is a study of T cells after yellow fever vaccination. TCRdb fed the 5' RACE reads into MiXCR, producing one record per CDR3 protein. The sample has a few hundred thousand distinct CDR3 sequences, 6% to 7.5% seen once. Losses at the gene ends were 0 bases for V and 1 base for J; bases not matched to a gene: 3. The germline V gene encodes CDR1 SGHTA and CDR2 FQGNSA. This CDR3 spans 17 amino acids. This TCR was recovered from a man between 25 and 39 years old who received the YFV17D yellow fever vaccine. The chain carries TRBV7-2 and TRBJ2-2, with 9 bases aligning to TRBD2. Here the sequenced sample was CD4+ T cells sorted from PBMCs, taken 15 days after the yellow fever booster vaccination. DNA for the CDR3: TGTGCCAGCAGCTTAGCATCACTAGCGGGGAACACCGGGGAGCTGTTTTTT. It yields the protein CASSLASLAGNTGELFF.